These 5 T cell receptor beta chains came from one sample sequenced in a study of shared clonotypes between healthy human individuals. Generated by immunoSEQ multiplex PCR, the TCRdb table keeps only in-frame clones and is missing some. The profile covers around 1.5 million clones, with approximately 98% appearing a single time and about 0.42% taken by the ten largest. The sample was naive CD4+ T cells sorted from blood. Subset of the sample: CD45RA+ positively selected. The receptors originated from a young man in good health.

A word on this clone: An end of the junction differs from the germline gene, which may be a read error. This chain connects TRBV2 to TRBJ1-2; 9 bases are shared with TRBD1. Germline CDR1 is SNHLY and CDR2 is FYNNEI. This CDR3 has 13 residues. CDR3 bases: TGTGCCAGCAGTGAATACCTACAGGGGGCGGTTAACTTC. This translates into CASSEYLQGAVNF.

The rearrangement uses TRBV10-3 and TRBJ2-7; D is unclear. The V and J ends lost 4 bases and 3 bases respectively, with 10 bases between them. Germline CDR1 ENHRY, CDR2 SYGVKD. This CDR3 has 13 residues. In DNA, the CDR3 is TGTGCCATCAGTGCATCTCAAATCTACGAGCAGTACTTC. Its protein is CAISASQIYEQYF.

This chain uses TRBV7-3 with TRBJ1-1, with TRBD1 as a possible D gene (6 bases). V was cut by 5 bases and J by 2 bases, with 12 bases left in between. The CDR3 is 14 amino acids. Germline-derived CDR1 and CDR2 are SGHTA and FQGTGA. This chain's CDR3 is CASSLQTGNTEAFF. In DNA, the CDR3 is TGTGCCAGCAGCCTCCAGACAGGTAACACTGAAGCTTTCTTT.

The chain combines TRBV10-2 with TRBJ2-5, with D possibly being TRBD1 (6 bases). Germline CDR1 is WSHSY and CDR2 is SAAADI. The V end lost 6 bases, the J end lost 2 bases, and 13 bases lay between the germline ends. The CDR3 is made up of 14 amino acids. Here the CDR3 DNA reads TGCGCCAGCAGGGATTGGGGGCAGCAAGAGACCCAGTACTTC. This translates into CASRDWGQQETQYF.

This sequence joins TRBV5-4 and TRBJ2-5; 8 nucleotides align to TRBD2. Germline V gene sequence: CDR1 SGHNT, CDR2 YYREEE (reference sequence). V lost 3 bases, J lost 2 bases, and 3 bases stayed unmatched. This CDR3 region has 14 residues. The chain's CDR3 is CASSSVAGQETQYF. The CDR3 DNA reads TGTGCCAGCAGCTCCGTAGCGGGACAAGAGACCCAGTACTTC.